The 13 T cell receptor beta chains listed next were all sequenced from one sample in a study of T cell repertoires in cytomegalovirus infection. Each CDR3 protein gets one entry after TCRdb re-called the reads with MiXCR. The table records about a million distinct CDR3 sequences, approximately 31% of them present only once. No antigen has been identified for these receptors. The sample here was cultured CD8+ T cells from PBMCs, taken from culture after CMV antigen stimulation. These TCRs come from a human donor in good health (CMV status not recorded). Some clones in this sample may be carry-over from other donors' samples.

On this clonotype: Being one base from a much bigger clone, this may be a read error. The V call is TRBV7-6, the J call TRBJ2-1, with a tentative D call TRBD2 (5 bases). This CDR3 contains 15 residues. Germline CDR1 is SGHVS and CDR2 is FNYEAQ. Trimming shortened V by 5 bases and J by 0 bases, and 11 bases separated the two germline ends. This CDR3 is CASSTPAVSYNEQFF. CDR3 nucleotide sequence: TGTGCCAGCAGCACACCAGCGGTCTCCTACAATGAGCAGTTCTTC.

In nucleotides, the CDR3 is TGTGCCAGCAGCCCTGAGAGGGCGTACACTGAAGCTTTCTTT. It translates to CASSPERAYTEAFF. The V call is TRBV13, the J call TRBJ1-1; D gene ambiguous. Germline CDR1 and CDR2: PRHDT and FYEKMQ (reference sequence). This CDR3 is built from 14 residues. Trimming stripped 5 bases from V and 3 bases from J, with 13 bases between.

The chain is built from TRBV7-9 and TRBJ2-5; D remains unclear. V lost 8 bases to trimming and J lost 1 base, with 8 bases between them. Germline V gene lookup returns CDR1 SEHNR and CDR2 FQNEAQ (reference sequence). The CDR3 consists of 12 residues. The DNA of the CDR3 is TGTGCCAGCCGGTCCACCCAAGAGACCCAGTACTTC. It translates to CASRSTQETQYF.

The chain is built from TRBV6-8 and TRBJ2-2; 13 bases are shared with TRBD2. Trimming removed 5 bases from V and 4 bases from J; junction bases left unmatched: 13. This CDR3 has 19 residues. CDR1 is MNHGY and CDR2 is SAAAGT in the germline V gene. The CDR3 nucleotides read TGTGCCAGCAGTCCCGGGACTAGCGGGGCACTGTTCGCCACCGGGGAGCTGTTTTTT. This sequence encodes CASSPGTSGALFATGELFF.

In DNA, the CDR3 is TGTGCCACCAGCAGAGGAGGCACAGGGTGGGGCACTGAAGCTTTCTTT. Translated: CATSRGGTGWGTEAFF. V gene TRBV15 combines with J gene TRBJ1-1; D perhaps matches TRBD1 (6 bases). This CDR3 has 16 amino acids. V was clipped by 1 base and J by 4 bases, with 16 bases between them. The germline CDR1 and CDR2 sequences are LNHNV and YYDKDF (reference sequence). Looking up the rest from reference TRBV15 and TRBJ1-1 gives the full variable domain: DAMVIQNPRYQVTQFGKPVTLSCSQTLNHNVMYWYQQKSSQAPKLLFHYYDKDFNNEADTPDNFQSRRPNTSFCFLDIRSPGLGDTAMYLCATSRGGTGWGTEAFFGQGTRLTVV.

The V call is TRBV19, the J call TRBJ1-1; no firm D call. The CDR3 has 14 residues. With 6 bases removed from V and 0 bases from J, the gap between germline ends came to 11 bases. Germline CDR1 LNHDA, CDR2 SQIVND (reference sequence). The CDR3: CASSWVDLNTEAFF. In nucleotides, the CDR3 is TGTGCCAGTAGCTGGGTAGACCTGAACACTGAAGCTTTCTTT.

This clonotype turned up a few times. This chain links TRBV7-6 with TRBJ2-6; D unresolved. V dropped 8 bases and J dropped 0 bases, with 14 bases sitting between them. Germline CDR1 is SGHVS and CDR2 is FNYEAQ. The CDR3 extends over 16 amino acids. In DNA form, the CDR3 reads TGTGCCAGCGGTGATGGCCTAATCTCTGGGGCCAACGTCCTGACTTTC. It codes for CASGDGLISGANVLTF.

V and J are TRBV10-3 and TRBJ2-7; 10 nucleotides match TRBD1. The CDR3 is 12 residues long. With 5 bases clipped from V and 7 bases from J, the junction kept 2 bases outside the gene matches. The germline gives CDR1 ENHRY, CDR2 SYGVKD. Here the CDR3 DNA reads TGTGCCATCAGTTGGACAGGGGGTGAGCAGTACTTC. This encodes CAISWTGGEQYF.

This clonotype was detected a few times. This chain uses TRBV12-5 with TRBJ2-3; the match to TRBD2 covers 13 bases. The germline V gene encodes CDR1 LGHNT and CDR2 FRNRAP. Germline trimming cut 2 bases from V and 2 bases from J; bases unmatched to any gene: 10. The CDR3 consists of 19 residues. CDR3 loop: CASGLTGLAGNTPTDTQYF. The CDR3 DNA sequence: TGTGCTAGTGGTTTGACGGGACTAGCGGGGAATACGCCCACAGATACGCAGTATTTT.

This clonotype appeared a few times. The chain links TRBV12-3 or TRBV12-4 to TRBJ1-1; D is perhaps TRBD1 (6 bases). The CDR3 runs 15 residues. Trimming removed 6 bases at V and 5 bases at J, with 19 bases between. The CDR3 loop is CASSPLVQGVTEAFF. The CDR3 DNA reads TGTGCCAGCAGCCCTCTCGTACAGGGTGTTACTGAAGCTTTCTTT.

CDR3 DNA sequence: TGTGCCAGCAGCCAAGATCTATCGTCCGGGCAGGCTTTCTTT. Protein product: CASSQDLSSGQAFF. The chain is built from TRBV4-2 and TRBJ1-1; D is undetermined. The CDR3 totals 14 residues. CDR1 LGHNA and CDR2 YNFKEQ come from the germline V gene. Trimming pared 0 bases from V and 11 bases from J, leaving 16 bases between.

The chain recombines TRBV2 with TRBJ1-2; possible D gene TRBD1, 6 bases. CDR1 and CDR2 from the germline V gene are SNHLY and FYNNEI. This CDR3 has 11 amino acids. Trimming took off 8 bases at V and 8 bases at J, with 12 bases between the two ends. CDR3 DNA sequence: TGTGCCAGCGGGGGCCTTCGGGGCTACACCTTC. Residues: CASGGLRGYTF.

This sequence joins TRBV7-9 and TRBJ2-7; D gene unclear. The germline V and J ends were trimmed by 5 bases and 3 bases, with 11 bases remaining between them. The germline V gene has CDR1 SEHNR and CDR2 FQNEAQ (reference sequence). This CDR3 has 13 residues. The CDR3 DNA reads as TGTGCCAGCAGCCGAGACGGGTTCTACGAGCAGTACGTC. Translation: CASSRDGFYEQYV.